This paragraph reports one T cell receptor (beta chain). Antigen specificity is unknown. Data came from immunoSEQ multiplex PCR; TCRdb stores just in-frame clones and leaves some out. This table has about 94,000 clones, roughly 86% appearing once. These data belong to a study of a mutant IDH1 vaccine in newly diagnosed glioma. On the study more broadly: The first vaccination came 4-6 weeks after radiotherapy alone, or with temozolomide cycles.

Per the germline V gene, CDR1 is MNHEY and CDR2 is SMNVEV (reference sequence). The CDR3 sequence is 13 residues long. V was cut by 2 bases and J by 6 bases, with 11 bases left in between. The time point was: week 47, end of study. Vaccination comprised doses that each held 300 ug of mutant IDH1 20-mer peptide, plus topical imiquimod. Points from the study as a whole: There seemed to be no relation between pseudoprogression and changes in top peripheral T cell clonotypes.

The TCR sequence derives from a woman aged 45-65 years with glioma. The rearrangement links TRBV27 to TRBJ2-7, with D possibly being TRBD2 (5 bases). Here the sequenced sample was PBMCs, taken from a glioma patient whose treatment included an IDH1 peptide vaccine. CDR3 protein: CASSLQLGAEQYF. CDR3 in DNA: TGTGCCAGCAGTTTACAACTGGGAGCCGAGCAGTACTTC.